These T cell receptor beta chains were read from a single sample in a study of Graves' ophthalmopathy and Graves' hyperthyroidism. TCRdb re-called the multiplex PCR reads through MiXCR, storing one row per CDR3 protein. The sample records roughly 610,000 distinct CDR3 sequences, about a fifth being singletons. The sequencing sample was made of peripheral blood. The source is a woman in her late teens or twenties with stable Graves' hyperthyroidism. Some clones in this sample may be carry-over from other donors' samples. Both conserved end residues are part of each CDR3. The D gene is left open where the match is weak. The listing skips clone size in some rows; elsewhere it reads once, few, many or a size class.

CDR3aa,CDR3nt,abundance,d_gene,len,v_gene,j_gene
CASSPVPYEQYF,TGTGCCAGCAGCCCCGTCCCCTACGAGCAGTACTTC,many,NA,12,TRBV11-2,TRBJ2-7
CASSLTSGNEQYF,TGTGCCAGCAGCCTGACTTCGGGCAACGAGCAGTACTTC,many,NA,13,TRBV6-1,TRBJ2-7
CASSYRSAGSNQPQHF,TGTGCCAGTAGTTATAGATCCGCGGGTAGCAATCAGCCCCAGCATTTT,NA,NA,16,TRBV19,TRBJ1-5
CASSLGWTGGRETQYF,TGTGCCAGCAGCTTAGGGTGGACAGGGGGAAGAGAGACCCAGTACTTC,NA,TRBD1,16,TRBV7-3,TRBJ2-5
CASKQGTYTGELFF,TGTGCCAGCAAGCAGGGGACCTACACCGGGGAGCTGTTTTTT,many,NA,14,TRBV6-6,TRBJ2-2
CASTPTGGPGETQYF,TGTGCCAGCACTCCTACGGGGGGGCCGGGTGAGACCCAGTACTTC,many,TRBD2,15,TRBV6-1,TRBJ2-5
CASSEGPSGGVTDTQYF,TGTGCCAGCAGTGAAGGTCCTAGCGGGGGAGTCACAGATACGCAGTATTTT,NA,TRBD2,17,TRBV2,TRBJ2-3
CATLRAYEQYF,TGTGCCACCTTGAGGGCCTACGAGCAGTACTTC,few,NA,11,TRBV24-1,TRBJ2-7
CASSHLITGGLYYGYTF,TGTGCCAGCAGTCATTTAATTACAGGGGGCCTCTACTATGGCTACACCTTC,NA,TRBD1,17,TRBV28,TRBJ1-2
CASRSDRFYGYTF,TGTGCCAGCAGGTCGGACAGGTTCTATGGCTACACCTTC,many,TRBD1,13,TRBV6-1,TRBJ1-2
CASSLTNDGFYEQYF,TGTGCCAGCAGCTTAACGAACGACGGCTTCTACGAGCAGTACTTC,NA,NA,15,TRBV7-3,TRBJ2-7
CASSPPRLAVLYEQYF,TGTGCCAGCAGCCCCCCGAGACTAGCGGTCCTCTACGAGCAGTACTTC,NA,TRBD2,16,TRBV9,TRBJ2-7
CATVRIRFGNTEAFF,TGTGCCACCGTAAGAATAAGGTTCGGAAACACTGAAGCTTTCTTT,NA,NA,15,TRBV10-3,TRBJ1-1
CASSRGSSNEQYF,TGTGCCAGCAGTCGAGGGTCCTCCAACGAGCAGTACTTC,many,NA,13,TRBV28,TRBJ2-7
CASAFPTEAFF,TGTGCTAGTGCTTTCCCGACTGAAGCTTTCTTT,NA,NA,11,TRBV12-5,TRBJ1-1
CASSLLFGDSGEQYF,TGTGCCAGCAGCTTATTGTTTGGGGACTCGGGCGAGCAGTACTTC,many,NA,15,TRBV7-8,TRBJ2-7
CASSYRPGTRSPGELFF,TGTGCCAGCAGTTACCGCCCAGGGACCCGGTCCCCCGGGGAGCTGTTTTTT,NA,NA,17,TRBV6-2/TRBV6-3,TRBJ2-2
CASSLQGTVETQYF,TGTGCCAGCAGCTTGCAGGGGACAGTAGAGACCCAGTACTTC,NA,TRBD1,14,TRBV5-4,TRBJ2-5
CASSAMISGQDFYGYTF,TGTGCCAGCAGCGCGATGATTTCGGGACAGGACTTCTATGGCTACACCTTC,many,TRBD1,17,TRBV9,TRBJ1-2
CASSQEYASLSGNTIYF,TGTGCCAGCAGCCAAGAATACGCCTCACTTTCTGGAAACACCATATATTTT,many,NA,17,TRBV4-2,TRBJ1-3
CSARDISGTGGYEQYF,TGCAGTGCTAGAGATATCTCCGGGACAGGGGGGTACGAGCAGTACTTC,NA,TRBD1,16,TRBV20-1,TRBJ2-7
CASSEAADLYGYTF,TGTGCCAGCAGTGAAGCGGCAGATCTCTATGGCTACACCTTC,NA,NA,14,TRBV2,TRBJ1-2
CASSLGVGETQYF,TGTGCCAGCAGCTTGGGTGTAGGGGAGACCCAGTACTTC,many,NA,13,TRBV7-3,TRBJ2-5
CASSAGQGDSYEQYF,TGTGCCAGCAGTGCCGGACAGGGAGATTCCTACGAGCAGTACTTC,NA,TRBD1,15,TRBV12-3/TRBV12-4,TRBJ2-7
CASTRTGRNTEAFF,TGTGCCAGCACCCGGACGGGGCGGAACACTGAAGCTTTCTTT,many,NA,14,TRBV27,TRBJ1-1
CASREGTSYTGELFF,TGTGCCAGCAGGGAGGGGACTAGCTACACCGGGGAGCTGTTTTTT,many,TRBD2,15,TRBV6-1,TRBJ2-2
CASSLDQGTGNTEAFF,TGTGCCAGTAGTCTCGATCAGGGGACGGGGAACACTGAAGCTTTCTTT,NA,NA,16,TRBV19,TRBJ1-1
CASSRGSGGEQYF,TGTGCTAGCAGCCGAGGTTCAGGTGGCGAGCAGTACTTC,NA,NA,13,TRBV7-7,TRBJ2-7
CSASPGTVTEAFF,TGCAGTGCTAGCCCTGGGACAGTGACTGAAGCTTTCTTT,many,TRBD1,13,TRBV20-1,TRBJ1-1
CASSSRVQETQYF,TGTGCCAGCAGTTCCAGGGTCCAAGAGACCCAGTACTTC,many,NA,13,TRBV7-2,TRBJ2-5
CASSLTLYAYEQYF,TGTGCCAGCAGTCTGACATTATACGCCTACGAGCAGTACTTC,NA,NA,14,TRBV6-1,TRBJ2-7
CASSRLPRSEQYF,TGTGCCAGCAGCCGCCTCCCACGGAGCGAGCAGTACTTC,few,NA,13,TRBV6-1,TRBJ2-7
CASSLMSGDSSPLHF,TGTGCCAGCAGCTTAATGTCAGGGGATTCTTCACCCCTCCACTTT,many,NA,15,TRBV7-3,TRBJ1-6
CASRTSASSPLHF,TGTGCCAGCAGAACAAGCGCATCTTCACCCCTCCACTTT,many,NA,13,TRBV6-2/TRBV6-3,TRBJ1-6
CASRNTGTYGYTF,TGTGCCAGCAGAAACACAGGGACCTATGGCTACACCTTC,many,NA,13,TRBV6-5,TRBJ1-2
CASSYSSQGPYYGYTF,TGTGCCAGCAGTTACTCGAGCCAGGGCCCCTACTATGGCTACACCTTC,NA,NA,16,TRBV6-5,TRBJ1-2
CANVSDRGKYEQYF,TGTGCCAATGTATCGGACAGGGGCAAATACGAGCAGTACTTC,many,TRBD1,14,TRBV6-1,TRBJ2-7
CASSEPTGNTEAFF,TGTGCCAGCAGTGAACCCACGGGGAACACTGAAGCTTTCTTT,many,NA,14,TRBV6-1,TRBJ1-1
CASSPVRRDVTEAFF,TGTGCCAGCAGTCCAGTCCGGAGGGACGTCACTGAAGCTTTCTTT,many,NA,15,TRBV6-2/TRBV6-3,TRBJ1-1
CASSPLKKGGLQETQYF,TGCGCCAGCAGCCCCTTAAAGAAGGGAGGGCTCCAAGAGACCCAGTACTTC,many,TRBD2,17,TRBV4-1,TRBJ2-5
CASSRDINTEAFF,TGCGCCAGCAGCCGGGACATCAACACTGAAGCTTTCTTT,many,NA,13,TRBV4-1,TRBJ1-1
CASSQVVGQPQHF,TGTGCCAGTAGTCAGGTCGTGGGTCAGCCCCAGCATTTT,many,NA,13,TRBV19,TRBJ1-5
CASSLGPGGPQHF,TGTGCCAGCAGTTTAGGTCCGGGCGGGCCCCAGCATTTT,NA,NA,13,TRBV12-3/TRBV12-4,TRBJ1-5
CASSPGTALGAQYF,TGTGCCAGCAGTCCGGGGACAGCCCTCGGGGCCCAGTACTTC,NA,TRBD1,14,TRBV6-1,TRBJ2-5
CASSPMVDNQPQHF,TGTGCCAGCAGTCCTATGGTAGACAATCAGCCCCAGCATTTT,few,NA,14,TRBV6-1,TRBJ1-5
CASSLEGGTNYGYTF,TGCGCCAGCAGCTTGGAGGGCGGAACTAACTATGGCTACACCTTC,many,NA,15,TRBV5-1,TRBJ1-2
CRARQSLGLEAFF,TGCAGAGCAAGACAGAGCCTTGGGTTGGAAGCTTTCTTT,many,NA,13,TRBV20-1,TRBJ1-1
CASSYSRSRRSSLRDEQYF,TGTGCCAGCAGTTACTCGAGATCCCGGCGGTCGTCGTTAAGGGACGAGCAGTACTTC,many,NA,19,TRBV6-2/TRBV6-3,TRBJ2-7
CASRNRDPHNSPLHF,TGTGCCAGCAGGAACCGGGATCCACATAATTCACCCCTCCACTTT,many,NA,15,TRBV6-2/TRBV6-3,TRBJ1-6
CASSFLGTVNTEAFF,TGTGCCAGCAGTTTCCTTGGGACAGTGAACACTGAAGCTTTCTTT,many,TRBD1,15,TRBV27,TRBJ1-1
CAWSVTRQPTYGYTF,TGTGCCTGGAGTGTAACCCGCCAGCCGACCTATGGCTACACCTTC,few,NA,15,TRBV30,TRBJ1-2
CAWSRGVGGNTIYF,TGTGCCTGGAGTAGGGGGGTGGGCGGAAACACCATATATTTT,NA,NA,14,TRBV30,TRBJ1-3
CASSFPTGRGQGTYEQYF,TGTGCCAGCAGTTTCCCTACCGGGCGGGGACAGGGAACCTACGAGCAGTACTTC,NA,TRBD1,18,TRBV28,TRBJ2-7
CSAFGSGDTGELFF,TGCAGTGCGTTCGGGAGCGGAGACACCGGGGAGCTGTTTTTT,NA,NA,14,TRBV20-1,TRBJ2-2
CASSFEPTGKDTEAFF,TGTGCCAGCAGCTTCGAACCGACAGGGAAGGACACTGAAGCTTTCTTT,many,TRBD1,16,TRBV7-6,TRBJ1-1
CASSFIAAGSPLHF,TGTGCCAGCAGTTTTATAGCGGCGGGTTCACCCCTCCACTTT,NA,NA,14,TRBV6-5,TRBJ1-6
CAISENGDQAFF,TGTGCCATCAGTGAGAATGGAGATCAAGCTTTCTTT,many,NA,12,TRBV10-3,TRBJ1-1
CASSPWDRVTQYF,TGTGCCAGCAGTCCTTGGGACAGGGTGACCCAGTACTTC,few,TRBD1,13,TRBV12-3/TRBV12-4,TRBJ2-5
CASSLGLDRGTYTQYF,TGTGCCAGCAGCTTAGGACTAGACAGAGGGACTTACACCCAGTACTTC,NA,NA,16,TRBV7-9,TRBJ2-5
CASSPMLEETQYF,TGTGCCAGCTCACCAATGCTAGAAGAGACCCAGTACTTC,NA,NA,13,TRBV18,TRBJ2-5